These 26 T cell receptor beta chains were sequenced from one sample in a study of T cells in Graves' hyperthyroidism and ophthalmopathy. The source material, RNA transcripts, was used to amplify TCR beta CDR3 regions. The TCR CDR3 was amplified in a first-round RT-PCR using the HTBI primer set. TCRdb redid the calling of the multiplex PCR reads with MiXCR, one entry per CDR3 protein. The sample lists about 580,000 distinct CDR3 sequences, about half seen once, with about 8.3% in the top ten. Sequences were obtained from peripheral blood or thyroid tissue (not recorded which). These receptors all stem from a woman aged 18-35 years with Graves' hyperthyroidism.

This clonotype showed up many times. The chain recombines TRBV2 with TRBJ1-5; TRBD1 might be the D (5 bases). Germline CDR1 reads SNHLY; CDR2 reads FYNNEI. This CDR3 comprises 15 residues. Trimming shortened V by 3 bases and J by 0 bases, and 9 bases separated the two germline ends. CDR3 amino acids: CASSDTGYSNQPQHF. In DNA form, the CDR3 reads TGTGCCAGCAGTGATACAGGCTATAGCAATCAGCCCCAGCATTTT.

This clonotype appeared many times. Written as DNA, the CDR3 is TGTGCCATCAGTGCGTCGGGGGCCGGGACTGAAGCTTTCTTT. This gives the protein CAISASGAGTEAFF. The chain recombines TRBV10-3 with TRBJ1-1; D is perhaps TRBD1 (6 bases). V was clipped by 4 bases and J by 5 bases, with 14 bases between them. Germline loops: CDR1 ENHRY, CDR2 SYGVKD. The CDR3 sequence is 14 residues long.

This rearrangement joins TRBV10-3 to TRBJ1-2; TRBD1 might be the D (6 bases). V dropped 8 bases and J dropped 1 base, with 14 bases sitting between them. There are 14 residues in the CDR3. Per the germline V gene, CDR1 is ENHRY and CDR2 is SYGVKD. This CDR3 reads CAIGRDKHNYGYTF. The CDR3 region has the DNA TGTGCCATCGGCCGGGACAAACATAACTATGGCTACACCTTC.

Worth noting for this clonotype: Germline and junction disagree at one end, which may indicate a read error. This sequence joins TRBV20-1 and TRBJ2-5; D possibly corresponds to TRBD2 (5 bases). Germline assignment: CDR1 DFQATT and CDR2 SNEGSKA (reference sequence). The CDR3 loop spans 8 amino acids. The CDR3 loop is CSARDRGF. The DNA of the CDR3 is TGCAGTGCTAGAGATCGGGGATTT.

This clonotype was recorded at least ten times. The chain combines TRBV20-1 with TRBJ1-3, with 7 bases lining up with TRBD1. The V and J ends lost 5 bases and 0 bases, in that order; junction bases with no gene match: 7. Looked up from germline, CDR1 is DFQATT and CDR2 is SNEGSKA (reference sequence). The CDR3 is 15 amino acids. The CDR3 here is CSAQTGLPSGNTIYF. In nucleotides, the CDR3 is TGCAGTGCTCAGACAGGGCTCCCCTCTGGAAACACCATATATTTT.

The chain has TRBV29-1 and TRBJ1-5; tentatively, D is TRBD1 (5 bases). Germline-derived CDR1 and CDR2 are SQVTM and ANQGSEA. The CDR3 is made up of 12 amino acids. The V and J ends lost 3 bases and 14 bases respectively, with 17 bases between them. The CDR3 coding sequence is TGCAGCGTTGATCAGGGAGGCACCGACGAGCATTTT. It translates to CSVDQGGTDEHF.

This clonotype was recorded many times. The chain recombines TRBV19 with TRBJ2-7; D possibly corresponds to TRBD1 (6 bases). Trimming shortened V by 5 bases and J by 0 bases, and 14 bases separated the two germline ends. The CDR3 is 15 residues long. Germline loops: CDR1 LNHDA, CDR2 SQIVND (reference sequence). The CDR3 nucleotides are TGTGCCAGTAGTGGATCGGACAGCCTCTCCTACGAGCAGTACTTC. Translation: CASSGSDSLSYEQYF.

Concerning this clonotype itself: A junction boundary mismatches the germline segment, possibly from a read error. V is TRBV5-1 and J is TRBJ2-2, with a tentative D call TRBD2 (5 bases). Germline CDR1 and CDR2: SGHRS and YFSETQ. The CDR3 has 15 residues. CDR3 nucleotide sequence: TGCGCCAGCAGCTTGGGGATAGGGCTGACCGGGGAGCTATTTTTT. This sequence encodes CASSLGIGLTGELFF.

This clonotype came up many times. The genes are TRBV6-5 and TRBJ2-7; TRBD1 matches 7 bases. The CDR3 length is 14 residues. V lost 6 bases to trimming and J lost 1 base; unmatched junction nucleotides: 6. From germline, CDR1 is MNHEY and CDR2 SVGAGI. In nucleotides, the CDR3 is TGTGCCAGCAGAGAGACAGGGTCGTCCTACGAGCAGTACTTC. As protein: CASRETGSSYEQYF.

To note about this clonotype: This may come from a read error, since a much larger clone is one base off. The J gene is TRBJ1-5, the V gene TRBV4-3; weak D call: TRBD1 (6 bases). The CDR3 length is 16 residues. V was shortened by 0 bases and J by 5 bases, with 14 bases between the two germline ends. CDR1 and CDR2 (germline): LGHNA, YSLEER. The chain's CDR3 is CASSQDGGLGHQPQHF. The CDR3 nucleotides read TGCGCCAGCAGCCAAGACGGGGGGCTAGGGCATCAGCCCCAGCATTTT.

Many counts were recorded for this clonotype. This CDR3 is CASSEWYGGEQETQYF. CDR3 coding DNA: TGTGCCAGCAGTGAGTGGTACGGGGGCGAGCAAGAGACCCAGTACTTC. The chain is built from TRBV6-1 and TRBJ2-5; D assignment may be TRBD1 or TRBD2 (6 bases each). The ends were cut back, 3 bases at V and 2 bases at J, with 16 bases in the middle. Germline CDR1 reads MNHNS; CDR2 reads SASEGT. This CDR3 is 16 amino acids long.

V is TRBV30 and J is TRBJ2-7; tentatively, D is TRBD2 (5 bases). There are 13 residues in the CDR3. CDR1 GTSNPN and CDR2 SVGIG come from the germline V gene (reference sequence). Trimming stripped 4 bases from V and 4 bases from J, with 14 bases between. CDR3 protein: CAWNRGNPYEQYF. Written as DNA, the CDR3 is TGTGCCTGGAACCGAGGGAATCCTTACGAGCAGTACTTC.

The table lists this clonotype with a few counts. At one boundary the junction diverges from the germline segment, which might be a read error. This chain connects TRBV12-3 or TRBV12-4 to TRBJ1-5; D remains unclear. The CDR3 has 14 amino acids. CDR3 coding DNA: TGTGCCAGCGGTTTGCCGGGGAGCAATCAGCCCCAGCATTTT. This sequence encodes CASGLPGSNQPQHF.

As regards this clonotype: The CDR3 end shows no conserved phenylalanine or tryptophan, and so a read error is likely. The chain combines TRBV7-2 with TRBJ1-1; D unclear. V dropped 2 bases and J dropped 0 bases, with 7 bases sitting between them. CDR3 length: 14 residues. Germline CDR1 and CDR2: SGHTA and FQGNSA. The CDR3 loop reads CASSLMGMNTEAFS. The DNA of the CDR3 is TGTGCCAGCAGCTTAATGGGGATGAACACTGAAGCTTTCTCT.

A remark on this clonotype: One base away lies a much larger clone, so this may be a sequencing read error. The chain uses TRBV5-5 and TRBJ1-5; TRBD1 is a possible D gene (5 bases). Germline V gene data show CDR1 as SGHKS and CDR2 as YYEKEE (reference sequence). The CDR3 covers 16 residues. The CDR3 DNA is TGTGCCTGCAGCTTCGGGGGGACGGGTAGCAATCAGCCCCAGCATTTT. Protein: CACSFGGTGSNQPQHF.

There are many counts of this clonotype. J is TRBJ2-2 and V is TRBV20-1; D is possibly TRBD2 (6 bases). The V gene lost 0 bases and the J gene lost 7 bases, with 15 bases spanning the gap. CDR3 length: 15 amino acids. Looked up from germline, CDR1 is DFQATT and CDR2 is SNEGSKA (reference sequence). CDR3 sequence (DNA): TGCAGTGCTAGAGATCGACTAGGGATCGGCGGGGAGCTGTTTTTT. Protein sequence: CSARDRLGIGGELFF.

This clonotype was counted at least ten times. The chain has TRBV9 and TRBJ1-2, with D possibly TRBD1 on 5 matching bases. Germline V gene data show CDR1 as SGDLS and CDR2 as YYNGEE. The CDR3 loop spans 13 amino acids. V lost 4 bases and J lost 7, with 14 bases in between. CDR3 region: CASSTVPGLGYTF. CDR3 nucleotide sequence: TGTGCCAGCAGCACCGTGCCGGGGCTTGGCTACACCTTC.

This chain links TRBV10-3 with TRBJ1-1; unclear D gene. The germline CDR1 and CDR2 sequences are ENHRY and SYGVKD. This CDR3 comprises 13 residues. Trimming took 4 bases from V and 5 from J, leaving 11 bases between them. The CDR3 here is CAISGLGETEAFF. DNA of the CDR3: TGTGCCATCAGTGGACTGGGCGAGACTGAAGCTTTCTTT.

This chain links TRBV11-3 with TRBJ2-2; 10 bases are shared with TRBD2. Germline CDR1 is SGHNT and CDR2 is YENEEA. CDR3 size: 17 residues. V was pared by 0 bases and J by 4 bases, with 5 bases of the junction left unmatched. For the CDR3, the DNA is TGTGCCAGCAGCTTAGAGCCACTAGCGGGACCCACCGGGGAGCTGTTTTTT. As protein: CASSLEPLAGPTGELFF.

In the case of this clonotype: Possible read error: a much larger clone is one base away. CDR3 protein: CASNFDRIGTNEKLFF. The CDR3 DNA reads as TGCGCCAGCAACTTTGACAGAATTGGAACTAATGAAAAACTGTTTTTT. The rearrangement joins TRBV5-1 to TRBJ1-4, with TRBD1 as a possible D gene (5 bases). The CDR3 has 16 residues. Germline loops: CDR1 SGHRS, CDR2 YFSETQ. Deletions cut 6 bases from V and 1 base from J, with 16 bases between.

This clonotype was found many times. V usage is TRBV20-1 and J usage is TRBJ1-4, with 8 bases matching TRBD1. Germline V lookup: CDR1 DFQATT, CDR2 SNEGSKA (reference sequence). The length of the CDR3 is 17 residues. The J segment lost 1 base and the V segment lost 2 bases, leaving 9 bases of the junction unmatched. The chain's CDR3 is CSARRPGGAKTNEKLFF. The CDR3 coding sequence is TGCAGTGCTAGAAGGCCAGGGGGCGCGAAAACTAATGAAAAACTGTTTTTT.

V usage is TRBV7-2 and J usage is TRBJ1-1, with a weak D call TRBD1 (6 bases). With 3 bases removed from V and 5 bases from J, the gap between germline ends came to 7 bases. The germline gives CDR1 SGHTA, CDR2 FQGNSA. The CDR3 runs to 12 residues. CDR3 loop: CASSFGTTEAFF. The CDR3 DNA follows: TGTGCCAGCAGCTTTGGGACAACTGAAGCTTTCTTT.

The rearrangement uses TRBV7-3 and TRBJ2-7; D possibly corresponds to TRBD1 (6 bases). Germline assignment: CDR1 SGHTA and CDR2 FQGTGA. This CDR3 is built from 15 residues. V was trimmed by 5 bases and J by 5 bases, leaving 19 bases between them. The CDR3 DNA is TGTGCCAGCAGCCCGGGTTTCGGGGACACCAACGAGCAGTACTTC. It translates to CASSPGFGDTNEQYF.

This chain uses TRBV15 with TRBJ2-7, with TRBD1 identical over 8 bases. The CDR3 totals 15 residues. Germline V gene lookup returns CDR1 LNHNV and CDR2 YYDKDF (reference sequence). After removal of 0 bases from V and 3 bases from J, the junction contained 4 bases not matched to a gene. The CDR3: CATSRDGQGGYEQYF. Written as DNA, the CDR3 is TGTGCCACCAGCAGAGATGGACAGGGAGGCTACGAGCAGTACTTC.

V usage is TRBV7-9 and J usage is TRBJ1-5; D ambiguous. This CDR3 has 17 amino acids. V dropped 3 bases and J dropped 5 bases, with 20 bases sitting between them. CDR1 SEHNR and CDR2 FQNEAQ come from the germline V gene (reference sequence). The CDR3 DNA reads as TGTGCCAGCAGCTTTACCGGAGGGCGGACGGATGATCAGCCCCAGCATTTT. Encoded protein: CASSFTGGRTDDQPQHF.

The gene calls are TRBV7-9 and TRBJ1-1, with D unclear. CDR1 and CDR2 (germline): SEHNR, FQNEAQ (reference sequence). Trimming took off 7 bases at V and 2 bases at J, with 17 bases between the two ends. The CDR3 is 15 residues long. The CDR3 loop reads CASTSAGKYNTEAFF. CDR3 DNA sequence: TGTGCCAGCACCTCCGCCGGGAAATATAACACTGAAGCTTTCTTT.